This T cell receptor (beta chain) was found in a study of graft-versus-host responses after intestinal transplantation. For the study at large: Transplant types were multivisceral, liver-intestinal, or isolated intestinal. Anti-thymocyte globulin served as induction for all recipients, who then took tacrolimus and steroids for about three years. Notes on the study in general: The authors found GvH clones in recipient marrow, some appearing first in ileum or blood. Allografts carried high graft-versus-host to host-versus-graft clonal ratios in patients having graft-donor T cell macrochimerism.

Only in-frame clones appear in the TCRdb table, and some are missing; sequencing was by immunoSEQ multiplex PCR. The sample has tens of thousands of clones; roughly 90% are singletons. Germline values: CDR1 SGHRS, CDR2 YFSETQ. J was trimmed by 11 bases and V by 4 bases; bases with no gene match: 9. The CDR3 has 14 residues. As to this clone: The target antigen is unknown.

The sequence was obtained from a human donor who received an intestinal transplant. This chain uses TRBV5-1 with TRBJ2-1; TRBD2 aligns across 10 bases. Sample: unstimulated CD8+ T cells sorted from spleen or lymph node cells, taken before intestinal transplant. The DNA for the CDR3 is TGCGCCAGCAGCCTCTGGACTAGCGGCGATAAGCAGTTCTTC. Translating gives CASSLWTSGDKQFF.